The present entry profiles one T cell receptor beta chain with its context. Only in-frame clones appear in the TCRdb table, and some are missing; sequencing was by immunoSEQ multiplex PCR. The sample contains 100,000 or so clones, 94% of which appear only once. The sample is drawn from a study of T cell changes during pregnancy in multiple sclerosis. Trimming removed 3 bases at V and 6 bases at J, with 14 bases between. Germline V gives CDR1 LNHDA, CDR2 SQIVND (reference sequence). The CDR3 runs 14 residues. The V call is TRBV19, the J call TRBJ1-2, with D unclear. This sequence originates from a female donor with multiple sclerosis, enrolled in a pregnancy study. Specimen: peripheral blood, collected before pregnancy. This chain's CDR3 is CASSIQHRGDGYTF. The CDR3 DNA reads TGTGCCAGTAGTATTCAGCACCGCGGCGATGGCTACACCTTC.